These 11 T cell receptor beta chains came from one sample sequenced in a study of blood T cell repertoires in COVID-19. The method was immunoSEQ multiplex PCR; TCRdb's version includes in-frame clones alone and lacks a portion of them. The profile covers about 380,000 clones, with approximately 90% appearing a single time and 0.9% to 1.5% taken by the ten largest. What was sequenced was PBMCs or T cells enriched from blood (not recorded which). All receptors come from a woman in her late teens or twenties who had recovered from COVID-19.

DNA of the CDR3: TGTGCCATCAGTGAGTCGATGCGGACAAATTCACCCCTCCACTTT. Encoded protein: CAISESMRTNSPLHF. The chain uses TRBV10-3 and TRBJ1-6, with D maybe TRBD1 (5 bases). The CDR3 has 15 amino acids. Trimming removed 0 bases at V and 7 bases at J, with 10 bases between. Germline assignment: CDR1 ENHRY and CDR2 SYGVKD.

This clone was recorded once. The rearrangement links TRBV7-8 to TRBJ2-5, with D unresolved. The CDR3 is made up of 16 amino acids. V was pared by 1 base and J by 2 bases, with 14 bases between. Germline V gene lookup returns CDR1 SGHVS and CDR2 FQNEAQ. CDR3 DNA sequence: TGTGCCAGCAGCTTAGAGCCAGCGACCCTTCAAGAGACCCAGTACTTC. Protein sequence: CASSLEPATLQETQYF.

J is TRBJ2-6 and V is TRBV6-1; D is uncertain. Germline V gene sequence: CDR1 MNHNS, CDR2 SASEGT. CDR3 length equals 12 residues. Trimming took 2 bases from V and 12 from J, leaving 8 bases between them. The CDR3 DNA follows: TGTGCCAGCAGTGAATTCGCTACCGTCCTGACTTTC. Its translation is CASSEFATVLTF.

This chain uses TRBV5-5 with TRBJ1-2; D gene uncertain. Germline lookup yields CDR1 SGHKS and CDR2 YYEKEE (reference sequence). With 0 bases removed from V and 1 base from J, the gap between germline ends came to 10 bases. The CDR3 consists of 15 residues. CDR3 loop: CASSLARVGNYGYTF. The CDR3 region has the DNA TGTGCCAGCAGCTTGGCACGGGTCGGTAACTATGGCTACACCTTC.

The chain combines TRBV4-1 with TRBJ2-2; D uncertain. Germline CDR1 MGHRA, CDR2 YSYEKL. Trimming cost V 2 bases and J 1 base, with 11 bases left between them. The CDR3 consists of 16 residues. CDR3 sequence (DNA): TGCGCCAGCAGCCAACAACAGAACCTGAACACCGGGGAGCTGTTTTTT. Translated: CASSQQQNLNTGELFF.

This clone was observed a handful of times. CDR3 DNA sequence: TGTGCCAGCAGTACCGACAGGGACACTGAAGCTTTCTTT. Amino acids: CASSTDRDTEAFF. This chain links TRBV9 with TRBJ1-1, with 7 positions matching TRBD1. The CDR3 loop spans 13 amino acids. V dropped 5 bases and J dropped 3; count of bases not matched to a gene: 4. Germline V gene lookup returns CDR1 SGDLS and CDR2 YYNGEE.

This clone showed up just once. V gene TRBV7-3 combines with J gene TRBJ2-2; perhaps TRBD2 as D (5 bases). This CDR3 has 16 residues. The V and J ends lost 0 bases and 7 bases respectively, with 15 bases between them. Germline assignment: CDR1 SGHTA and CDR2 FQGTGA. The CDR3 sequence: CASSLTAGLAHGELFF. The CDR3 DNA follows: TGTGCCAGCAGCTTAACCGCCGGACTGGCGCACGGGGAGCTGTTTTTT. The variable domain in full, completed from reference TRBV7-3 and TRBJ2-2, reads GAGVSQTPSNKVTEKGKYVELRCDPISGHTALYWYRQSLGQGPEFLIYFQGTGAADDSGLPNDRFFAVRPEGSVSTLKIQRTERGDSAVYLCASSLTAGLAHGELFFGEGSRLTVL.

This chain uses TRBV19 with TRBJ1-2; 9 positions match TRBD1. The CDR3 is 13 residues long. Losses at the gene ends were 9 bases for V and 7 bases for J; bases not matched to a gene: 9. Looked up from germline, CDR1 is LNHDA and CDR2 is SQIVND (reference sequence). The CDR3 is CASRTGGASGYTF. The CDR3 region has the DNA TGTGCCAGCCGAACAGGGGGCGCGAGTGGCTACACCTTC. Based on the CDR3 plus reference TRBV19 and TRBJ1-2, the full variable domain is DGGITQSPKYLFRKEGQNVTLSCEQNLNHDAMYWYRQDPGQGLRLIYYSQIVNDFQKGDIAEGYSVSREKKESFPLTVTSAQKNPTAFYLCASRTGGASGYTFGSGTRLTVV.

The DNA of the CDR3 is TGTGCCACCAGTGACACTAGCGGGGTATCCACAGATACGCAGTATTTT. As protein: CATSDTSGVSTDTQYF. The J gene is TRBJ2-3, the V gene TRBV24-1, with TRBD2 matching over 10 bases. CDR1 and CDR2 from the germline V gene are KGHDR and SFDVKD. The V segment lost 4 bases and the J segment 2 bases; nucleotides outside the gene matches: 5. The length of the CDR3 is 16 residues.

This clone was counted once. The chain recombines TRBV6-5 with TRBJ2-3, with TRBD1 matching 9 bases. The CDR3 runs 15 residues. V lost 8 bases and J lost 2; bases outside the gene matches: 8. Germline CDR1 reads MNHEY; CDR2 reads SVGAGI. The CDR3: CASHLGQGFTDTQYF. The CDR3 DNA sequence: TGTGCCAGCCACCTGGGACAGGGTTTCACAGATACGCAGTATTTT.

This clone was seen a few times. This chain connects TRBV10-3 to TRBJ2-2; maybe TRBD2 (5 bases). Trimming cost V 11 bases and J 3 bases, with 19 bases left between them. Germline V lookup: CDR1 ENHRY, CDR2 SYGVKD. The CDR3 loop spans 15 amino acids. In nucleotides, the CDR3 is TGTGCCTCCCATTATTCGGGGATGGACACCGGGGAGCTGTTTTTT. Amino acids: CASHYSGMDTGELFF.